This TCR beta chain stems from a study of cytomegalovirus exposure and HLA in healthy donors. The study's findings and limits: Associated with cytomegalovirus, according to the listing, were 150 to 200 TCR beta chains.

Concerning this clone itself: Its target is not known.

The V segment lost 5 bases and the J segment 5 bases; nucleotides outside the gene matches: 6. This CDR3 is built from 15 residues. CDR1 and CDR2 (germline): MNHEY, SMNVEV (reference sequence). The study ran its PCR with 60 Vbeta and 13 Jbeta primers. The method was immunoSEQ multiplex PCR; TCRdb's version includes in-frame clones alone and lacks a portion of them. The sample holds approximately 130,000 clones, 82% seen once. The chain has TRBV27 and TRBJ1-4; 9 positions agree with TRBD1. This clonotype was sampled from a boy aged 10-17 years in good health and CMV-seronegative. Material: PBMCs. CDR3 in DNA: TGTGCCAGCAGTCCTCCCGGGACAGGGAATGAAAAACTGTTTTTT. Its protein product is CASSPPGTGNEKLFF.